This entry describes one T cell receptor beta chain. Its antigen is unknown. V lost 0 bases and J lost 6, with 12 bases in between. In germline, CDR1 is LGHDT, CDR2 YNNKEL (reference sequence). The CDR3 loop spans 15 amino acids. The data derive from a study of T cell responses to AZD1222 COVID-19 vaccine. Points from the study as a whole: The CD4 TCRs associated with vaccination extended across spike and predominated at 160-218 and 743-854. As reported, nearly half of all spike-specific TCRs target variant regions that are unmutated. Just a handful of AZD1222 recipients were seropositive at baseline.

Second-dose timings of about 4 or about 12 weeks were pooled. Repertoires were generated with immunoSEQ multiplex PCR, while TCRdb's copy carries only in-frame clones and drops some. The sample yields over 85,000 clones, around nine tenths seen once. This TCR was sampled from an adult who received the AZD1222 COVID-19 vaccine. The material was peripheral blood, obtained 28 days after the second AZD1222 dose. The chain employs TRBV3-1 (or the pseudogene TRBV3-2) and TRBJ2-1, with unresolved D. In DNA form, the CDR3 reads TGTGCCAGCAGCCAAGATGCGGCTAGAATCAATGAGCAGTTCTTC. Translated, it gives CASSQDAARINEQFF.